Sequencing of this T cell receptor beta chain was carried out in a study of T cells in localized non-small cell lung cancer. Measured with immunoSEQ multiplex PCR; TCRdb has only the in-frame clones, and not every one. The sample yields tens of thousands of clones, 80% seen once. Between the trimmed V and J ends, which lost 2 bases and 1 base, there was a span of 11 bases. The CDR3 loop spans 15 amino acids. Germline CDR1 and CDR2: SGHTS and YDEGEE. V and J are TRBV5-8 and TRBJ2-3; perhaps TRBD1 as D (6 bases). This receptor was obtained from a female donor older than 55 with stage I lung adenocarcinoma. This material consisted of peripheral blood, taken before any cancer treatment. The CDR3: CASSFLDSRTDTQYF. The DNA of the CDR3 is TGTGCCAGCAGCTTCTTGGACAGCCGCACAGATACGCAGTATTTT.